The 10 T cell receptor beta chains below were found in one sample sequenced in a study of T cell changes during pregnancy in multiple sclerosis. Profiling relied on immunoSEQ multiplex PCR, and the TCRdb table lists in-frame clones only, not all of them. Altogether 40,000 or so clones are present, 92% being singletons, with the ten largest covering approximately 27%. Sequencing used CD8+ T cells from peripheral blood mononuclear cells, obtained before pregnancy. Every receptor here comes from a female donor with multiple sclerosis, enrolled in a pregnancy study.

The chain employs TRBV6-1 and TRBJ1-2; a possible D gene is TRBD1 (6 bases). The CDR3 spans 14 residues. Trimming cost V 6 bases and J 0 bases, with 11 bases left between them. Per germline, CDR1 MNHNS and CDR2 SASEGT. The CDR3 is CASRPGEANYGYTF. The CDR3 nucleotides read TGTGCCAGCAGGCCAGGGGAAGCTAACTATGGCTACACCTTC.

The J gene is TRBJ2-6, the V gene TRBV6-5; 7 bases align to TRBD1. Germline values: CDR1 MNHEY, CDR2 SVGAGI. V was clipped by 7 bases and J by 1 base; unmatched bases: 1. This CDR3 spans 14 amino acids. The CDR3 loop is CASTRGSGANVLTF. CDR3 DNA: TGTGCCAGCACCAGGGGGTCTGGGGCCAACGTCCTGACTTTC.

The CDR3 reads CASSFPRGGGLEQFF. In DNA, the CDR3 is TGTGCCAGCAGCTTTCCGAGGGGCGGGGGTCTTGAGCAGTTCTTC. The chain links TRBV7-9 to TRBJ2-1, with TRBD2 matching 7 bases. CDR1 and CDR2 from the germline V gene are SEHNR and FQNEAQ (reference sequence). The CDR3 covers 15 residues. V lost 3 bases and J lost 9; bases outside the gene matches: 11.

The J gene is TRBJ2-1, the V gene TRBV5-4, with TRBD1 as a possible D gene (5 bases). The V gene lost 4 bases and the J gene lost 4 bases, with 6 bases spanning the gap. This CDR3 is 12 amino acids long. CDR1 is SGHNT, CDR2 YYREEE, per germline (reference sequence). The CDR3, as DNA: TGTGCCAGCAGCACAGGATACAATGAGCAGTTCTTC. Amino acid sequence: CASSTGYNEQFF.

The chain links TRBV6-5 to TRBJ2-7, with a weak D call TRBD1 (6 bases). The germline V gene has CDR1 MNHEY and CDR2 SVGAGI. The V end was cut by 6 bases, the J end by 1 base, with 16 bases between. The CDR3 is 15 amino acids. The CDR3 spells CASRPGVATSYEQYF. The CDR3 DNA reads TGTGCCAGCAGGCCAGGGGTGGCGACGTCCTACGAGCAGTACTTC.

This clone was picked up one time. The V gene is TRBV27, the J gene TRBJ1-2; 8 bases are shared with TRBD1. The CDR3 totals 16 residues. After removal of 7 bases from V and 4 bases from J, the junction contained 14 bases not matched to a gene. Germline lookup yields CDR1 MNHEY and CDR2 SMNVEV (reference sequence). CDR3 amino acids: CASTQSGRGRGYGYTF. The CDR3 DNA reads TGTGCCAGCACTCAATCTGGCAGGGGGCGCGGCTATGGCTACACCTTC.

The chain is built from TRBV9 and TRBJ2-1; 8 bases are shared with TRBD1. In germline, CDR1 is SGDLS, CDR2 YYNGEE. Trimming at V came to 4 bases and at J to 5 bases, leaving 8 bases not matched to a gene. The CDR3 covers 15 residues. The CDR3 here is CASSTRQGNNNEQFF. The CDR3 coding sequence is TGTGCCAGCAGCACGCGACAGGGGAATAACAATGAGCAGTTCTTC.

V and J are TRBV14 and TRBJ2-1; 9 bases are a match to TRBD1. The CDR3 has 18 amino acids. The germline V gene encodes CDR1 SGHDN and CDR2 FVKESK. V lost 0 bases, J lost 8 bases, and 14 bases stayed unmatched. This CDR3 is CASSQDRPGVGTGYEQFF. The CDR3 nucleotides read TGTGCCAGCAGCCAAGATCGACCGGGCGTAGGGACAGGGTATGAGCAGTTCTTC.

This clone was detected once. J is TRBJ1-5 and V is TRBV30; perhaps TRBD1 as D (5 bases). This CDR3 has 15 residues. The V gene's germline CDR1 is GTSNPN and CDR2 SVGIG (reference sequence). V dropped 0 bases and J dropped 7 bases, with 16 bases sitting between them. CDR3 region: CAWSVRGAIGQPQHF. DNA of the CDR3: TGTGCCTGGAGTGTTAGGGGCGCGATTGGACAGCCCCAGCATTTT.

The chain recombines TRBV13 with TRBJ2-2, with D tentatively TRBD1 (6 bases). The CDR3 totals 14 residues. V gave up 1 base and J gave up 9 bases, with 12 bases separating them. The germline gives CDR1 PRHDT, CDR2 FYEKMQ (reference sequence). CDR3 DNA sequence: TGTGCCAGCAGCTTAGAGACTGACAGGAGGGAGCTGTTTTTT. This sequence encodes CASSLETDRRELFF.